This T cell receptor beta chain was found in a study of cytotoxic CD8 clonotypes in ibrutinib-treated CLL. This CDR3 contains 15 residues. Per germline, CDR1 SGDLS and CDR2 YYNGEE. Trimming removed 2 bases from V and 6 bases from J; junction bases left unmatched: 8. With sequencing, the targeted depth ranged from 1 in 200,000 to 1 in 1 million T cells. The method was immunoSEQ multiplex PCR; TCRdb's version includes in-frame clones alone and lacks a portion of them. The sample consists of roughly 56,000 clones, less than 75% of them appearing once. The source material was PBMCs, sampled after 12 months of ibrutinib treatment. This sequence joins TRBV9 and TRBJ1-1, with TRBD1 matching over 9 bases. The source is a human donor with chronic lymphocytic leukemia. CDR3 region: CASSVGGQGLSEAFF. The CDR3 DNA reads as TGTGCCAGCAGCGTCGGGGGACAGGGTTTGTCTGAAGCTTTCTTT.